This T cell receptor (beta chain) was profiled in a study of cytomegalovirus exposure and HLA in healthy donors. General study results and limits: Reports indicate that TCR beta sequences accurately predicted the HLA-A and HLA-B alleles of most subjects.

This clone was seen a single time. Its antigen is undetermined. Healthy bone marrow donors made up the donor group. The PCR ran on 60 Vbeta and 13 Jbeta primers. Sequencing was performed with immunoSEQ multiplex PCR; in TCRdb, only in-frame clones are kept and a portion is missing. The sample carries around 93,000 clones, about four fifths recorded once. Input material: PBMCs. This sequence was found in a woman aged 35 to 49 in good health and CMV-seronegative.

The CDR3 DNA is TGTGCCAGCAGGAATACAGGCCACATGAACACTGAAGCTTTCTTT. Amino acid sequence: CASRNTGHMNTEAFF. V is TRBV27 and J is TRBJ1-1; weak D call: TRBD1 (5 bases). This CDR3 region has 15 residues. Trimming pared 6 bases from V and 0 bases from J, leaving 14 bases between. From germline, CDR1 is MNHEY and CDR2 SMNVEV (reference sequence).